This TCR beta chain was identified during a study of T cells after yellow fever vaccination. Background on the study: SMART-Seq v4 Ultra Low Input prepared the low-cell-number fractions.

General study findings and limits: There was a possibility that FACS-sorted repertoires contained abundant clonotypes contaminating from the bulk population. Re-detected after boosting: most primary clones, more than 95% of CD4 and roughly 88% of CD8.

This clonotype turned up a few times. What it binds is unknown. TCR cDNA was made by 5'RACE template switching, adding a universal primer site and UMIs. TCRdb recomputed calls from the 5' RACE reads with MiXCR, one row per CDR3 protein. The data hold approximately 260,000 distinct CDR3 sequences, with roughly 13% observed a single time. Germline assignment: CDR1 SGHTA and CDR2 FQGNSA. The CDR3 runs to 13 residues. V lost 3 bases, J lost 7 bases, and 12 bases lay in between. The chain joins TRBV7-2 to TRBJ2-5; D perhaps matches TRBD2 (5 bases). This sequence was found in a man aged 25-40 years who received the YFV17D yellow fever vaccine. Sequences were derived from CD4+ T cells sorted from PBMCs, sampled 45 days after the yellow fever booster vaccination. CDR3 DNA: TGTGCCAGCAGCTTGACGGAGGTCATGACCCAGTACTTC. Residues: CASSLTEVMTQYF.